This is a list of T cell receptor beta chains from one sample in a study of blood T cell repertoires in COVID-19. Assay used: immunoSEQ multiplex PCR; TCRdb lists only in-frame clones, some missing. The sample shows 300,000 to 500,000 clones, approximately 91% of them seen only once. The sample comprised PBMCs or T cells enriched from blood (not recorded which). Every receptor here comes from a woman between 40 and 50 years old with acute COVID-19. Both conserved end residues are part of each CDR3. A D gene is named only where the DNA matches it firmly. Only part of the rows carry a size: once, few, many, or a class if the clone is expanded.

D gene | clone size | J gene | V gene | CDR3 protein | CDR3 DNA
NA | NA | TRBJ2-3 | TRBV5-1 | CASSLMTGRSSTDTQYF | TGCGCCAGCAGCTTAATGACAGGGAGGTCCAGCACAGATACGCAGTATTTT
NA | NA | TRBJ1-1 | TRBV2 | CASSEGWGETEAFF | TGTGCCAGCAGTGAAGGGTGGGGGGAGACTGAAGCTTTCTTT
TRBD1 | NA | TRBJ1-1 | TRBV6-1 | CASSQAGQGVMNTEAFF | TGTGCCAGCAGTCAAGCGGGACAGGGGGTGATGAACACTGAAGCTTTCTTT
TRBD2 | NA | TRBJ2-1 | TRBV3-1/TRBV3-2 | CASSRRLAGDGEQFF | TGTGCCAGCAGCCGGCGGCTAGCGGGGGATGGTGAGCAGTTCTTC
NA | NA | TRBJ2-7 | TRBV5-5 | CASSLGDSRSYEQYF | TGTGCCAGCAGCTTGGGGGACTCACGCTCCTACGAGCAGTACTTC
NA | many | TRBJ2-6 | TRBV29-1 | CSVSSSGANVLTF | TGCAGCGTTTCTAGTTCTGGGGCCAACGTCCTGACTTTC
TRBD1 | NA | TRBJ2-3 | TRBV7-8 | CASSGDRGRLGDTQYF | TGTGCCAGCAGCGGAGACAGGGGGCGCCTTGGGGATACGCAGTATTTT
NA | NA | TRBJ1-1 | TRBV6-1 | CASSEGGPWGGTEAFF | TGTGCCAGCAGTGAAGGGGGTCCCTGGGGAGGCACTGAAGCTTTCTTT
NA | NA | TRBJ1-2 | TRBV10-3 | CAISSQGYGYTF | TGTGCCATCAGTTCCCAGGGTTATGGCTACACCTTC
TRBD2 | NA | TRBJ2-1 | TRBV7-8 | CASSFPGGRNEQFF | TGTGCCAGCAGCTTCCCGGGGGGGCGGAATGAGCAGTTCTTC
NA | NA | TRBJ2-6 | TRBV6-6 | CASSYGGISGANVLTF | TGTGCCAGCAGTTACGGGGGGATCTCTGGGGCCAACGTCCTGACTTTC
NA | NA | TRBJ1-2 | TRBV7-8 | CASSLIDFRPDGYTF | TGTGCCAGCAGCTTAATCGACTTTAGGCCCGATGGCTACACCTTC
TRBD1 | NA | TRBJ1-1 | TRBV19 | CASSPTGMNTEAFF | TGTGCCAGTAGCCCGACAGGGATGAACACTGAAGCTTTCTTT
NA | NA | TRBJ1-1 | TRBV28 | CASSLSGRGAFF | TGTGCCAGCAGTTTATCAGGGCGGGGAGCTTTCTTT
NA | NA | TRBJ1-2 | TRBV12-3/TRBV12-4 | CASSTGGFQGYTF | TGTGCCAGCAGTACCGGAGGGTTCCAGGGCTACACCTTC
TRBD2 | NA | TRBJ2-5 | TRBV5-8 | CASSSNLAGGVETQYF | TGTGCCAGCAGCTCTAACCTAGCGGGGGGCGTAGAGACCCAGTACTTC
TRBD1 | NA | TRBJ2-3 | TRBV7-6 | CASSLEPDRGTDTQYF | TGTGCCAGCAGCTTAGAACCGGACAGGGGAACAGATACGCAGTATTTT
NA | NA | TRBJ2-2 | TRBV25-1 | CASSVPGPTGELFF | TGTGCCAGCAGTGTACCAGGGCCCACCGGGGAGCTGTTTTTT
TRBD1 | few | TRBJ1-1 | TRBV5-1 | CASRLDRGRTEAFF | TGCGCCAGCAGATTGGACAGGGGTCGCACTGAAGCTTTCTTT
TRBD1 | NA | TRBJ1-2 | TRBV5-4 | CASSPRPRQGDYGYTF | TGTGCCAGCAGCCCCCGTCCGAGACAGGGGGACTATGGCTACACCTTC
TRBD1 | NA | TRBJ1-1 | TRBV6-6 | CATINRGHFNTEAFF | TGTGCCACAATCAACAGGGGGCATTTTAACACTGAAGCTTTCTTT
NA | NA | TRBJ2-1 | TRBV20-1 | CSASLSGEQFF | TGCAGTGCGTCCCTCTCAGGGGAGCAGTTCTTC
NA | NA | TRBJ1-2 | TRBV3-1/TRBV3-2 | CASSQDFRGSGYTF | TGTGCCAGCAGCCAAGATTTCAGGGGCTCTGGCTACACCTTC
NA | NA | TRBJ2-2 | TRBV5-6 | CASTFRGAGELFF | TGTGCCAGCACCTTCAGGGGGGCCGGGGAGCTGTTTTTT
TRBD1 | NA | TRBJ2-3 | TRBV5-4 | CASSLDRDADTQYF | TGTGCCAGCAGTTTAGACAGGGATGCAGATACGCAGTATTTT
NA | NA | TRBJ1-2 | TRBV5-4 | CASSFRAGGAGYGYTF | TGTGCCAGCAGCTTTCGGGCGGGGGGCGCGGGCTATGGCTACACCTTC
TRBD2 | NA | TRBJ2-3 | TRBV6-5 | CALAGRGGRTDTQYF | TGTGCCCTCGCAGGGCGGGGGGGTCGCACAGATACGCAGTATTTT
TRBD2 | NA | TRBJ2-1 | TRBV5-4 | CASSLVGTSAYNEQFF | TGTGCCAGCAGCTTGGTGGGGACTAGTGCCTACAATGAGCAGTTCTTC
NA | once | TRBJ1-2 | TRBV12-1 | CASSLPENYGYTF | TGTGCCAGCAGCTTGCCTGAGAATTATGGCTACACCTTC
TRBD1 | few | TRBJ1-2 | TRBV12-3/TRBV12-4 | CASSPRTGYGYTF | TGTGCCAGCAGTCCAAGGACAGGGTATGGCTACACCTTC
TRBD1 | NA | TRBJ1-1 | TRBV3-1/TRBV3-2 | CASSPPTGDDEAFF | TGTGCCAGCAGCCCCCCGACAGGGGATGATGAAGCTTTCTTT
NA | NA | TRBJ1-1 | TRBV7-9 | CASSTGTEAFF | TGTGCCAGCAGTACTGGCACTGAAGCTTTCTTT
TRBD1 | once | TRBJ1-2 | TRBV5-1 | CASSSSGTGARYGYTF | TGCGCCAGCAGCTCGTCCGGGACAGGGGCCCGCTACGGCTACACCTTC
NA | NA | TRBJ1-4 | TRBV6-5 | CASRMGRGREKLFF | TGTGCCAGCCGTATGGGCAGGGGCAGAGAAAAACTGTTTTTT
NA | once | TRBJ1-1 | TRBV21-1 | CASSKGGTGGGGTEAFF | TGTGCCAGCAGCAAAGGGGGGACAGGGGGCGGAGGGACTGAAGCTTTCTTT
TRBD1 | NA | TRBJ2-1 | TRBV7-9 | CASSFGQGADNEQFF | TGTGCCAGCAGCTTCGGACAGGGGGCGGACAATGAGCAGTTCTTC
TRBD1 | NA | TRBJ1-2 | TRBV5-1 | CASSARTGSYGYTF | TGCGCCAGCAGCGCAAGGACAGGGAGTTATGGCTACACCTTC
TRBD1 | NA | TRBJ2-7 | TRBV4-2 | CASSPGTGRDEQYF | TGTGCCAGCAGCCCCGGGACAGGGCGGGACGAGCAGTACTTC
NA | NA | TRBJ1-6 | TRBV2 | CASSEGRYSPLHF | TGTGCCAGCAGTGAGGGCAGATATTCACCCCTCCACTTT
NA | NA | TRBJ2-3 | TRBV2 | CASSSDWWEYF | TGTGCCAGCAGTAGCGACTGGTGGGAGTATTTT
NA | NA | TRBJ2-7 | TRBV12-5 | CASGLRDTGKVPYEQYF | TGTGCTAGTGGCCTTCGGGACACGGGCAAGGTGCCCTACGAGCAGTACTTC
NA | NA | TRBJ2-7 | TRBV27 | CASRSDSYEQYF | TGTGCCAGCAGATCCGACAGCTACGAGCAGTACTTC
NA | NA | TRBJ1-3 | TRBV10-3 | CAISESSLAVSSGNTIYF | TGTGCCATCAGTGAGTCGTCCCTGGCAGTCTCCTCTGGAAACACCATATATTTT
NA | NA | TRBJ2-5 | TRBV9 | CASSSGQQETQYF | TGTGCCAGCAGTTCTGGACAGCAAGAGACCCAGTACTTC
NA | NA | TRBJ1-5 | TRBV7-5 | CASKRGFARYQPQHF | TGTGCCAGTAAGCGGGGCTTCGCCAGATATCAGCCCCAGCATTTT
NA | NA | TRBJ1-1 | TRBV5-5 | CASSFGSEAFF | TGTGCCAGCAGCTTCGGGTCTGAAGCTTTCTTT
NA | NA | TRBJ2-1 | TRBV6-1 | CASSEASRGHEQFF | TGTGCCAGCAGTGAAGCTTCCAGGGGTCATGAGCAGTTCTTC
TRBD1 | NA | TRBJ1-4 | TRBV6-1 | CASSERPTGGSDEKLFF | TGTGCCAGCAGTGAAAGACCGACAGGGGGGTCGGATGAAAAACTGTTTTTT
NA | few | TRBJ2-3 | TRBV5-6 | CASSQLGGDTQYF | TGTGCCAGCAGCCAACTTGGTGGAGATACGCAGTATTTT
NA | NA | TRBJ1-5 | TRBV6-5 | CASSYSRGSSQHF | TGTGCCAGCAGTTACTCGCGGGGCTCGAGCCAGCATTTT
TRBD1 | NA | TRBJ1-6 | TRBV3-1/TRBV3-2 | CASSQDGTGPDSPLHF | TGTGCCAGCAGCCAAGACGGGACAGGGCCCGATTCACCCCTCCACTTT
TRBD1 | NA | TRBJ2-7 | TRBV19 | CASSPDRGHEQYF | TGTGCCAGTAGTCCTGACAGGGGCCACGAGCAGTACTTC
NA | NA | TRBJ2-3 | TRBV29-1 | CSVYRTDTQYF | TGCAGCGTCTACCGCACAGATACGCAGTATTTT
NA | NA | TRBJ1-2 | TRBV15 | CATSRGRGSYGYTF | TGTGCCACCAGCAGAGGCAGGGGCAGCTATGGCTACACCTTC